This T cell receptor beta chain was sequenced for a study of molecular identifiers for immune sequencing clone quantification. The germline gives CDR1 MNHEY, CDR2 SMNVEV (reference sequence). CDR3 length equals 15 residues. The V gene end was trimmed by 0 bases and the J gene end by 5 bases; junction bases not matched to a gene: 6. TCRdb analysed the PCR reads with MiXCR anew, one entry per CDR3 protein. Of 60,000 to 70,000 distinct CDR3 sequences listed, 15% to 20% were seen once; the top ten hold about 1.5%. As concerns this clonotype: This clone may be a read error of a much larger clone one base away.

Sequences were obtained from naive CD8+ T cells from blood, with Jurkat cell RNA spiked in. Described subset: FACS-sorted CD8+CD4-CCR7+CD45RA+ naive T cells. The sequence came from a human donor in good health. Some libraries in this study had Jurkat cell RNA spiked in. The V and J genes are TRBV27 and TRBJ2-7; 8 bases agree with TRBD1. CDR3 region: CASSLSQGGTDEQYF. The CDR3 DNA is TGTGCCAGCAGTTTATCACAGGGGGGTACGGACGAGCAGTACTTC.